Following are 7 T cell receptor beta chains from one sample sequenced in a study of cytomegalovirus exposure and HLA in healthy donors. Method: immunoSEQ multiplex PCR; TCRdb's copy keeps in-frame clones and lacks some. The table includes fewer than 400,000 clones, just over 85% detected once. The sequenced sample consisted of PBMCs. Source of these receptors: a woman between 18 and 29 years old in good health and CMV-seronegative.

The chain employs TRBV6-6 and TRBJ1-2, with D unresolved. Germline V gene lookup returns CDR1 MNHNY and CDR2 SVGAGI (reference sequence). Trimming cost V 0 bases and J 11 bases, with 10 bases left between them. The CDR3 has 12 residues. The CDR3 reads CASSYSGGIYTF. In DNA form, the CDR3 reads TGTGCCAGCAGTTACTCGGGCGGGATATACACCTTC.

CDR3 residues: CASSRDRGQYF. The CDR3 DNA is TGTGCCAGCAGCCGCGACAGAGGGCAGTACTTC. V is TRBV7-4 and J is TRBJ2-7; tentatively, D is TRBD1 (5 bases). V was shortened by 5 bases and J by 9 bases, with 11 bases between the two germline ends. The CDR3 is 11 amino acids. CDR1 is SGHVT, CDR2 SQSDAQ, per germline.

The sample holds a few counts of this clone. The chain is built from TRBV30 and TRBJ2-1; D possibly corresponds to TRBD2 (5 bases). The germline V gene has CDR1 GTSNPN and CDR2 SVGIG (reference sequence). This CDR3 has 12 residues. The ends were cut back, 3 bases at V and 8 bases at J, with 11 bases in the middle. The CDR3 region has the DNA TGTGCCTGGAGCCGGACTGGGGATGAGCAGTTCTTC. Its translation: CAWSRTGDEQFF.

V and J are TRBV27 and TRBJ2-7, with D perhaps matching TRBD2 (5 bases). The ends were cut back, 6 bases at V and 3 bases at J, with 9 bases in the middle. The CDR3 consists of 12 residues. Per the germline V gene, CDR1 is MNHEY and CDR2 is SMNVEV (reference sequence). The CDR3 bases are TGTGCCAGCAGGGGGAGTATCTACGAGCAGTACTTC. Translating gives CASRGSIYEQYF.

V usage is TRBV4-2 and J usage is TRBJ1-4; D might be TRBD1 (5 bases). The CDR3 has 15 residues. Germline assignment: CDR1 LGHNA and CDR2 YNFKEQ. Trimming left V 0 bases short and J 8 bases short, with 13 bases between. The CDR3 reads CASSQDWRGGEKLFF. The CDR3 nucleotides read TGTGCCAGCAGCCAAGATTGGAGGGGTGGGGAAAAACTGTTTTTT.

The CDR3 DNA reads TGTGCCAGTCGAAAAGGGGGAAACAATCAGCCCCAGCATTTT. Translating it yields CASRKGGNNQPQHF. J is TRBJ1-5 and V is TRBV28; TRBD1 is a possible D gene (6 bases). Trimming removed 9 bases from V and 3 bases from J, with 15 bases in between. This CDR3 is 14 amino acids long. Germline V gene lookup returns CDR1 MDHEN and CDR2 SYDVKM.

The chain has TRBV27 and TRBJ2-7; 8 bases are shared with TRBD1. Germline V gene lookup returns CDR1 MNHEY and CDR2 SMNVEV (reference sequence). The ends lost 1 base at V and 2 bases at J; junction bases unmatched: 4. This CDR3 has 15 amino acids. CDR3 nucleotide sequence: TGTGCCAGCAGTTTATTCGGGACAGGCCCCTACGAGCAGTACTTC. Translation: CASSLFGTGPYEQYF.